One and the same sample provided the 5 T cell receptor beta chains below, sequenced in a study of Graves' ophthalmopathy and Graves' hyperthyroidism. Investigators amplified TCR beta CDR3 regions from RNA transcripts. An opening RT-PCR round employed HTBI primers and preceded a second-round multiplex PCR. TCRdb re-called the multiplex PCR reads with MiXCR, one entry per CDR3 protein. The sample consists of about 550,000 distinct CDR3 sequences, roughly 40% of them appearing once. The sequencing sample was made of peripheral blood or thyroid tissue (not recorded which). These TCRs come from an adult man with Graves' hyperthyroidism.

This clonotype was seen repeatedly, ten times or more. The rearrangement joins TRBV20-1 to TRBJ1-5; TRBD1 matches 7 bases. CDR3 length equals 14 residues. Germline lookup yields CDR1 DFQATT and CDR2 SNEGSKA (reference sequence). With 3 bases clipped from V and 6 bases from J, the junction kept 8 bases outside the gene matches. CDR3 in DNA: TGCAGTGCTAGCCCTTCAGGGGGTATTCAGCCCCAGCATTTT. Protein product: CSASPSGGIQPQHF.

This clonotype was observed at least ten times. J is TRBJ2-7 and V is TRBV29-1, with a weak D call TRBD1 (6 bases). This CDR3 has 14 amino acids. V was shortened by 4 bases and J by 3 bases, with 16 bases between the two germline ends. Germline assignment: CDR1 SQVTM and CDR2 ANQGSEA. The CDR3 coding sequence is TGCAGCGTTGGGACCGGGACAAGGGGCTACGAGCAGTACTTC. This sequence encodes CSVGTGTRGYEQYF.

The chain recombines TRBV2 with TRBJ2-2, with 10 bases fitting TRBD2. There are 14 residues in the CDR3. Losses at the gene ends were 8 bases for V and 3 bases for J; bases not matched to a gene: 3. In germline, CDR1 is SNHLY, CDR2 FYNNEI. The CDR3 DNA is TGTGCCAGCGTTCTAGCGGGGGACACCGGGGAGCTGTTTTTT. As protein: CASVLAGDTGELFF.

This clonotype has a single count. This may come from a read error, since a much larger clone is one base off. CDR3 sequence (DNA): TGTGCCGGCAGTTACGACAGCCAGGGGTCCTACGAGCAGTACTTC. It encodes CAGSYDSQGSYEQYF. The rearrangement links TRBV10-3 to TRBJ2-7; possible D gene TRBD1, 6 bases. The V end lost 11 bases, the J end lost 1 base, and 21 bases lay between the germline ends. The CDR3 is 15 amino acids. Germline V gives CDR1 ENHRY, CDR2 SYGVKD.

This chain connects TRBV24-1 to TRBJ2-6; D might be TRBD2 (6 bases). V lost 3 bases and J lost 1, with 12 bases in between. Per germline, CDR1 KGHDR and CDR2 SFDVKD. The CDR3 has 17 amino acids. The CDR3 loop reads CATSDPRRGSGANVLTF. In DNA, the CDR3 is TGTGCCACCAGTGATCCACGGAGGGGTTCTGGGGCCAACGTCCTGACTTTC.